This note documents a single T cell receptor beta chain sequence. In its sample, this clonotype was seen many times. No cognate antigen has been identified for it. No much larger clone exists at a distance of one base, and base qualities are not known. The time point label, read with the paper, signifies: sample taken at primary tumor resection. The donors were 60 to 80 patients from the lung TRACERx cohort who had early-stage, untreated non-small cell lung cancer. Without any cell sorting, TCR sequencing was performed on whole RNA extracted either from tumor and nontumor lung tissue or from cryopreserved PBMC samples. Only patients with enough RNA available from two or more tumor regions were chosen for TCR sequencing. A lung pathologist reviewed the tumor and adjacent nontumor lung specimens before the specimens were selected. For CDR1 and CDR2, the germline V gene lists SGHTA and FQGNSA. V loses 2 bases at its end and J loses 3 bases; junction bases beyond the gene matches: 7. The CDR3 runs 16 amino acids, cysteine and phenylalanine included. The entry retains the CDR3 DNA only, 48 bases that are in frame from base 1.

This specimen belongs to a study of spatial heterogeneity in lung cancer (dated by TCRdb to between 2018 and 2020). A note on the overall study: Beta-chain transcripts were consistently detected in greater numbers than alpha-chain transcripts, which likely reflected higher beta-chain transcript abundance. In tumor regions, TCR transcript counts showed a strong correlation with a T cell transcriptional module score derived from matched bulk RNA-seq. In the raw uncorrected reads, each unique combination of TCR and UMI appeared more than ten times on average. In non-small cell lung cancer, the study made a quantitative comparison of TCR alpha and beta repertoires among multiple tumor regions, matched nontumor lung and blood. The study linked features of the TCR repertoire to counts of nonsynonymous mutations, which were determined by whole-exome sequencing of tumor tissue. Both alpha and beta chains were TCR-sequenced in fewer than 250 tumor regions, roughly 70 matched nontumor lung samples and around 50 PBMC samples obtained at surgery. General study outcomes and caveats: Confirming at a functional level the hypothesis that regional TCRs recognize regional mutations was considered to require additional single-cell paired TCR alpha and beta sequencing. The count of ubiquitous expanded TCRs correlated with the count of ubiquitous nonsynonymous mutations, and the count of regional expanded TCRs correlated with the count of regional nonsynonymous mutations. A correlation was observed between the number of expanded intratumoral alpha and beta TCRs and the tumor nonsynonymous mutation count. TCR-seq coverage of tumor T cells was estimated at only roughly 6.5% for alpha chains and 13% for beta chains.

The library was prepared using 5' RACE. The sequencer listed for this sample is NextSeq 500. To allow correction of PCR and sequencing errors, the TCR library protocol tagged every TCR cDNA molecule with a unique molecular identifier. The paper's processing steps were these. TCR identification, UMI-based error correction and CDR3 extraction were all carried out with Decombinator tools. TCRs above a frequency of 2 per 1,000, corresponding to the top 1% of the tumor frequency distribution, were defined as expanded. Expanded tumor TCRs were classed as regional if statistically deemed absent (corrected P<0.05) from at least one tumor region, otherwise ubiquitous. Rényi diversity was computed with the R vegan package after subsampling each repertoire 100 times to 5,000 TCRs. CDR3 similarity networks were built from amino acid triplet string-kernel similarity, with CDR3s being connected when pairwise similarity was above 0.82. In-frame beta chains were kept once TCRdb had trimmed the public reads at Q25 with fastp and called clones with MiXCR. When rows share a CDR3 protein, they turn into one entry using the most common DNA and genes. TCRdb's processing, not the authors', yielded these V and J calls. The sample table records around 20,000 distinct CDR3 sequences; under 10% of these occur just once. The top ten clonotypes cover about 23% of the sample.

This specimen consisted of lung tumor tissue, obtained at surgery. This clonotype originated in a male donor with early-stage non-small cell lung cancer. The sequence is built from TRBV7-2 and TRBJ2-7, with TRBD2 identical over 10 junction bases. The CDR3 region has the sequence CASSLLGPSGGYEQYF. The DNA reads as follows: TGTGCCAGCAGCTTATTGGGGCCTAGCGGGGGCTACGAGCAGTACTTC.